This T cell receptor beta chain was identified during a study of blood T cell repertoires in COVID-19. Germline V gene lookup returns CDR1 SGDLS and CDR2 YYNGEE. V was clipped by 0 bases and J by 3 bases; unmatched bases: 5. The CDR3 extends over 16 amino acids. Sequencing used immunoSEQ multiplex PCR; TCRdb keeps in-frame clones, though not all of them. The table shows around 31,000 clones, with roughly 90% occurring only once. The rearrangement links TRBV9 to TRBJ2-5; 10 bases map to TRBD2. Sequencing used peripheral blood. The clonotype comes from a woman in her thirties or forties with active or convalescent COVID-19. CDR3 nucleotides: TGTGCCAGCAGCGTAGCTAGCGGGAGAACTAAAGAGACCCAGTACTTC. It translates to CASSVASGRTKETQYF.